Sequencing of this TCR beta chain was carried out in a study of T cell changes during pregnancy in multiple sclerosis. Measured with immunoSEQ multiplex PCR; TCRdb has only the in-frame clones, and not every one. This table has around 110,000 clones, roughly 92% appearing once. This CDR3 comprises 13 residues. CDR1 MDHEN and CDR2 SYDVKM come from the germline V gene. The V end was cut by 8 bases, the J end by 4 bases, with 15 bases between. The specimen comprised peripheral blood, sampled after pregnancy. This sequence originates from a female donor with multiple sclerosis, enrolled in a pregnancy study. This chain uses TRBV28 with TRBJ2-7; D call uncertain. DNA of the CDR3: TGTGCCAGCCTAGAAACGTCGTCGTACGAGCAGTACTTC. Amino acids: CASLETSSYEQYF.